This TCR beta chain was recovered during a study of T cell repertoires in cytomegalovirus infection. The V gene lost 4 bases and the J gene lost 0 bases, with 11 bases spanning the gap. The CDR3 sequence is 15 residues long. Germline loops: CDR1 LGHNA, CDR2 YSLEER. This clonotype occurred a few times. Its target is not known. TCRdb ran MiXCR on the reads and lists one entry per CDR3 protein. The sample lists about a million distinct CDR3 sequences, more than 25% occurring once. Sequenced material: cultured CD8+ T cells from PBMCs, taken from culture after CMV antigen stimulation. The clonotype comes from a human donor in good health (CMV status not recorded). Some clones in this sample may be carry-over from other donors' samples. The rearrangement uses TRBV4-3 and TRBJ2-3, with unresolved D. The CDR3 spells CASSPYGSSTDTQYF. The CDR3 DNA follows: TGCGCCAGCAGCCCATATGGAAGTAGCACAGATACGCAGTATTTT.